This entry lists 12 T cell receptor beta chains sequenced from one sample in a study of T cell changes during pregnancy in multiple sclerosis. The data were produced by immunoSEQ multiplex PCR, yet TCRdb's version contains in-frame clones alone and is incomplete. The sample records approximately 65,000 clones, 96% being singletons. This material consisted of CD8+ T cells from peripheral blood mononuclear cells, taken after pregnancy. The receptors shown here come from a female donor with multiple sclerosis, enrolled in a pregnancy study.

The chain links TRBV27 to TRBJ2-1; D not resolved. The germline gives CDR1 MNHEY, CDR2 SMNVEV (reference sequence). The CDR3 is 18 amino acids. V was trimmed by 5 bases and J by 5 bases, leaving 25 bases between them. The CDR3 reads CASSPPSGPAVTHNEQFF. CDR3 DNA sequence: TGTGCCAGCAGTCCGCCCTCGGGTCCCGCCGTGACCCACAATGAGCAGTTCTTC.

This sequence joins TRBV7-9 and TRBJ2-7, with TRBD1 identical over 7 bases. J lost 7 bases, V lost 1 base, and 19 bases had no gene match. Germline CDR1 SEHNR, CDR2 FQNEAQ (reference sequence). This CDR3 has 18 amino acids. The chain's CDR3 is CASSLGGGLGQTLREQYF. CDR3 in DNA: TGTGCCAGCAGCTTAGGGGGCGGGTTGGGACAGACCCTCAGAGAGCAGTACTTC.

The chain has TRBV7-6 and TRBJ2-1; TRBD1 is a possible D gene (6 bases). The germline V gene encodes CDR1 SGHVS and CDR2 FNYEAQ. V was pared by 6 bases and J by 6 bases, with 15 bases between. This CDR3 contains 14 residues. The CDR3 bases are TGTGCCAGCAGGGACAGAGGAGGTGGCAATGAGCAGTTCTTC. Translation: CASRDRGGGNEQFF.

The J gene is TRBJ2-3, the V gene TRBV7-3; 8 positions match TRBD1. V was clipped by 5 bases and J by 4 bases; unmatched bases: 5. The CDR3 contains 14 residues. Germline CDR1 is SGHTA and CDR2 is FQGTGA. The CDR3 nucleotides are TGTGCCAGCAGCCGTGGACAGGGATCAGATACGCAGTATTTT. Its protein product is CASSRGQGSDTQYF.

The chain is built from TRBV2 and TRBJ2-3; 7 bases agree with TRBD2. Germline V lookup: CDR1 SNHLY, CDR2 FYNNEI. V shed 8 bases and J 3 bases; nucleotides not matched to a gene: 8. The CDR3 extends over 14 amino acids. DNA of the CDR3: TGTGCCAGCCCCCTAGCGGTGGGGACAGATACGCAGTATTTT. Translating gives CASPLAVGTDTQYF.

The chain uses TRBV13 and TRBJ2-7; perhaps TRBD2 as D (5 bases). The CDR3 runs 14 residues. From germline, CDR1 is PRHDT and CDR2 FYEKMQ (reference sequence). V was clipped by 1 base and J by 0 bases, with 7 bases between them. CDR3 coding DNA: TGTGCCAGCAGCTTAGAACGGGACTCCTACGAGCAGTACTTC. This encodes CASSLERDSYEQYF. Using reference TRBV13 and TRBJ2-7 for the parts outside the CDR3, the full variable domain is AAGVIQSPRHLIKEKRETATLKCYPIPRHDTVYWYQQGPGQDPQFLISFYEKMQSDKGSIPDRFSAQQFSDYHSELNMSSLELGDSALYFCASSLERDSYEQYFGPGTRLTVT.

V is TRBV29-1 and J is TRBJ1-1; perhaps TRBD1 as D (6 bases). Germline CDR1 is SQVTM and CDR2 is ANQGSEA. This CDR3 has 15 residues. The V end was cut by 4 bases, the J end by 0 bases, with 15 bases between. CDR3 protein: CSVAAGQLMNTEAFF. Here the CDR3 DNA reads TGCAGCGTTGCAGCGGGACAACTCATGAACACTGAAGCTTTCTTT.

The chain has TRBV7-9 and TRBJ2-1; 9 bases map to TRBD1. V lost 5 bases to trimming and J lost 2 bases; unmatched junction nucleotides: 4. This CDR3 spans 15 amino acids. Germline assignment: CDR1 SEHNR and CDR2 FQNEAQ (reference sequence). CDR3 in amino acids: CASSHRDRAYNEQFF. The CDR3 DNA follows: TGTGCCAGCAGCCACCGGGACAGGGCCTACAATGAGCAGTTCTTC.

The J gene is TRBJ1-1, the V gene TRBV27; D possibly corresponds to TRBD1 (5 bases). Germline V lookup: CDR1 MNHEY, CDR2 SMNVEV (reference sequence). V was pared by 3 bases and J by 7 bases, with 12 bases between. The CDR3 is 13 amino acids. CDR3 sequence reads: CASSLWQGSEAFF. CDR3 nucleotides: TGTGCCAGCAGTTTGTGGCAGGGAAGTGAAGCTTTCTTT.

The chain couples TRBV5-4 to TRBJ2-5, with D unresolved. The V gene's germline CDR1 is SGHNT and CDR2 YYREEE (reference sequence). The CDR3 extends over 13 amino acids. The V gene lost 1 base and the J gene lost 2 bases, with 6 bases spanning the gap. The CDR3 DNA reads as TGTGCCAGCAGCTTGTACACACAAGAGACCCAGTACTTC. Encoded protein: CASSLYTQETQYF. Filled out from reference TRBV5-4 and TRBJ2-5, the complete variable domain reads ETGVTQSPTHLIKTRGQQVTLRCSSQSGHNTVSWYQQALGQGPQFIFQYYREEENGRGNFPPRFSGLQFPNYSSELNVNALELDDSALYLCASSLYTQETQYFGPGTRLLVL.

The chain carries TRBV5-6 and TRBJ1-1; D is ambiguous. Trimming left V 7 bases short and J 3 bases short, with 13 bases between. This CDR3 is built from 13 residues. Germline CDR1 and CDR2: SGHDT and YYEEEE. The CDR3 DNA is TGTGCCAGCGGGAGTTACATGGACACTGAAGCTTTCTTT. Its protein product is CASGSYMDTEAFF.

The J gene is TRBJ1-5, the V gene TRBV28; D call uncertain. The CDR3 totals 14 residues. Germline-derived CDR1 and CDR2 are MDHEN and SYDVKM. Trimming stripped 3 bases from V and 7 bases from J, with 13 bases between. The CDR3 coding sequence is TGTGCCAGCAGTTTCTTTCAGAGCGGACAGCCCCAGCATTTT. Its translation is CASSFFQSGQPQHF.